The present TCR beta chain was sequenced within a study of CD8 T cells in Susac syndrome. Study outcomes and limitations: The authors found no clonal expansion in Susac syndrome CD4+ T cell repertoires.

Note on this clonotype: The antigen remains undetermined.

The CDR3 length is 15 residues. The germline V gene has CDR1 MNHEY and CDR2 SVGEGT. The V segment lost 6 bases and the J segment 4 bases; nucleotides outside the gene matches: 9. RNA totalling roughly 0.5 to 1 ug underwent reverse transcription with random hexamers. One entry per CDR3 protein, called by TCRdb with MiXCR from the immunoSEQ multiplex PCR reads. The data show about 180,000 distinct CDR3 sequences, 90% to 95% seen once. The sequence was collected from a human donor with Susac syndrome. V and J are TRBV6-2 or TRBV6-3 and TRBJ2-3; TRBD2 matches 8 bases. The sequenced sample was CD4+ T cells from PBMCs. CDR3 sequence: CASSISGMASDTQYF. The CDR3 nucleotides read TGTGCCAGCAGCATTAGCGGGATGGCGTCAGATACGCAGTATTTT.